What follows are 8 T cell receptor beta chains derived from one specimen sequenced in a study of cytomegalovirus exposure and HLA in healthy donors. Primers included in the PCR were 60 Vbeta and 13 Jbeta primers. The table came from immunoSEQ multiplex PCR; TCRdb's copy has only in-frame clones and leaves some out. In the table there are roughly 70,000 clones, around 82% of which are singletons. The sequenced sample was PBMCs. The source of these receptors is a man between 18 and 29 years old in good health and CMV-seronegative.

The J gene is TRBJ1-2, the V gene TRBV9, with 8 bases aligning to TRBD1. With 0 bases clipped from V and 1 base from J, the junction kept 5 bases outside the gene matches. The CDR3 has 16 amino acids. Germline V gene data show CDR1 as SGDLS and CDR2 as YYNGEE. CDR3 DNA: TGTGCCAGCAGCGTAGCTGGACAGGGCCTTAACTATGGCTACACCTTC. Its translation: CASSVAGQGLNYGYTF.

This rearrangement joins TRBV4-2 to TRBJ2-7, with D uncertain. This CDR3 is 17 amino acids long. Germline-derived CDR1 and CDR2 are LGHNA and YNFKEQ. V was clipped by 0 bases and J by 0 bases, with 15 bases between them. Here the CDR3 reads CASSQDPASANSYEQYF. As DNA, the CDR3 is TGTGCCAGCAGCCAAGATCCTGCTTCTGCTAACTCCTACGAGCAGTACTTC.

The chain recombines TRBV19 with TRBJ2-5; the match to TRBD1 covers 9 bases. Germline V gene sequence: CDR1 LNHDA, CDR2 SQIVND (reference sequence). This CDR3 region has 16 residues. V lost 6 bases to trimming and J lost 3 bases; unmatched junction nucleotides: 11. The CDR3 protein is CASRLTPGQGKETQYF. The CDR3 DNA follows: TGTGCCAGTAGGCTAACCCCGGGACAGGGAAAAGAGACCCAGTACTTC.

The chain couples TRBV2 to TRBJ1-6; no clear D gene. V gave up 7 bases and J gave up 7 bases, with 11 bases separating them. This CDR3 has 13 amino acids. CDR1 SNHLY and CDR2 FYNNEI come from the germline V gene. Here the CDR3 DNA reads TGTGCCAGCATTGACCCCGGGAATTCACCCCTCCACTTT. This encodes CASIDPGNSPLHF.

The V and J genes are TRBV4-2 and TRBJ2-1; 11 bases are shared with TRBD2. From germline, CDR1 is LGHNA and CDR2 YNFKEQ. The length of the CDR3 is 15 residues. The V gene end was trimmed by 4 bases and the J gene end by 5 bases; junction bases not matched to a gene: 4. The CDR3: CASSRTGLADNEQFF. The CDR3 nucleotides read TGTGCCAGCAGCCGAACGGGACTAGCGGACAATGAGCAGTTCTTC.

CDR3 residues: CASSSDSPLHF. CDR3 nucleotide sequence: TGTGCCAGCAGCTCGGATTCACCCCTCCACTTT. The chain has TRBV7-2 and TRBJ1-6; D is unclear. Deletions cut 4 bases from V and 8 bases from J, with 3 bases between. Germline CDR1 reads SGHTA; CDR2 reads FQGNSA. The CDR3 contains 11 residues.

The J gene is TRBJ1-4, the V gene TRBV5-1; D may be TRBD1 (6 bases). The CDR3 runs 16 residues. Germline-derived CDR1 and CDR2 are SGHRS and YFSETQ. Trimming shortened V by 4 bases and J by 7 bases, and 20 bases separated the two germline ends. The CDR3 nucleotides are TGCGCCAGCAGCGAACGTGTTCGGCAGGGGTCTGAAAAACTGTTTTTT. Protein product: CASSERVRQGSEKLFF.

This clone was seen once. This chain joins TRBV5-4 and TRBJ2-2, with 7 bases lining up with TRBD1. The CDR3 loop spans 16 amino acids. The germline V gene has CDR1 SGHNT and CDR2 YYREEE (reference sequence). After removal of 3 bases from V and 4 bases from J, the junction contained 9 bases not matched to a gene. For the CDR3, the DNA is TGTGCCAGCAGCTCCAACTCGGGACAGATCACCGGGGAGCTGTTTTTT. This encodes CASSSNSGQITGELFF.